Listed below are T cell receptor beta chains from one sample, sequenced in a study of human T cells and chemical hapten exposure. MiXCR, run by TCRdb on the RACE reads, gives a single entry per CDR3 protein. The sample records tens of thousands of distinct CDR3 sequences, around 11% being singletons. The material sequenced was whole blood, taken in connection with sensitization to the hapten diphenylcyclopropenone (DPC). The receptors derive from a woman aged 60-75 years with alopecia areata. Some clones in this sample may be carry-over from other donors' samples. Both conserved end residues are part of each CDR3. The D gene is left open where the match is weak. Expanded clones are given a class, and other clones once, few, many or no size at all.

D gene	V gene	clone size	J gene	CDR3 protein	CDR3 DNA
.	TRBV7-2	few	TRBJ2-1	CASSFTGDEQFF	TGTGCCAGCAGCTTCACCGGAGATGAGCAGTTCTTC
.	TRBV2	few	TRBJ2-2	CASSEQGAGELFF	TGTGCCAGCAGTGAACAGGGTGCAGGGGAGCTGTTTTTT
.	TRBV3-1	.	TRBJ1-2	CASSPATANYGYTF	TGTGCCAGCAGCCCCGCAACAGCTAACTATGGCTACACCTTC
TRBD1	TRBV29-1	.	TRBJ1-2	CSVEGQANYGYTF	TGCAGCGTCGAGGGACAGGCCAACTATGGCTACACCTTC
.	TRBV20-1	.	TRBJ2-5	CSARDAAGLQETQYF	TGCAGTGCTAGAGATGCGGCAGGGCTTCAAGAGACCCAGTACTTC
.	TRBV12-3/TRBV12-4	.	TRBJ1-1	CASSLSAGRTEAFF	TGTGCCAGCAGTTTATCTGCGGGACGGACTGAAGCTTTCTTT
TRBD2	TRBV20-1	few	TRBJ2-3	CSARRLGLAHTDTQYF	TGCAGTGCTAGAAGATTGGGACTAGCGCACACAGATACGCAGTATTTT
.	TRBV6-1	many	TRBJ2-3	CASKASGTDTQYF	TGTGCCAGCAAGGCCTCCGGCACAGATACGCAGTATTTT
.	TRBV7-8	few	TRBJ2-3	CASSLISGPRTDTQYF	TGTGCCAGCAGCTTAATCAGCGGGCCACGCACAGATACGCAGTATTTT
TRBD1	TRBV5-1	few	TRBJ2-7	CASSIAGTGAYEQYF	TGCGCCAGCAGCATCGCCGGGACAGGGGCCTACGAGCAGTACTTC
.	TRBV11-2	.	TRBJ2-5	CASSFRTKETQYF	TGTGCCAGCAGCTTCAGAACAAAAGAGACCCAGTACTTC
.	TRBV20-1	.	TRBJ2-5	CSARDPTPGWETQYF	TGCAGTGCTAGAGATCCAACCCCGGGCTGGGAGACCCAGTACTTC
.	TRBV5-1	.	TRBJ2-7	CASSFERGPYEQYF	TGCGCCAGCAGCTTTGAACGGGGGCCCTACGAGCAGTACTTC
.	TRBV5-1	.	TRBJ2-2	CASSGGTPIPGELFF	TGCGCCAGCAGCGGAGGGACTCCTATCCCCGGGGAGCTGTTTTTT
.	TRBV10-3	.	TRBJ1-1	CAIRTGLQTEAFF	TGTGCCATCAGAACAGGGTTGCAGACTGAAGCTTTCTTT
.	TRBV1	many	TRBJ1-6	CTSSQAGNDSPLHF	TGCACCAGCAGCCAAGCCGGGAACGATTCACCCCTCCACTTT
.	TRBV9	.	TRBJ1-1	CASSSPGAGTEAFF	TGTGCCAGCAGCTCGCCAGGGGCGGGCACTGAAGCTTTCTTT
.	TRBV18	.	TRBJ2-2	CASSQSPGDTGELFF	TGTGCCAGCTCACAGAGCCCAGGAGACACCGGGGAGCTGTTTTTT
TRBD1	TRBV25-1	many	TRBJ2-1	CASSPTGTVDNNEQFF	TGTGCCAGCAGCCCGACCGGGACAGTCGACAACAATGAGCAGTTCTTC
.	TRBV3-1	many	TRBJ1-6	CASSLNRAGSPLHF	TGTGCCAGCAGCCTCAACAGGGCTGGTTCACCCCTCCACTTT
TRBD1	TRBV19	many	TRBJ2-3	CASTTTGGKDTQYF	TGTGCCAGTACCACGACAGGGGGCAAAGATACGCAGTATTTT
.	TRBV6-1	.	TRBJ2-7	CASSEGREQYF	TGTGCCAGCAGTGAGGGTCGCGAGCAGTACTTC
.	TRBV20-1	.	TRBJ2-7	CSARVVNRVYEQYF	TGCAGTGCTAGAGTAGTGAACAGGGTCTACGAGCAGTACTTC